These 31 T cell receptor beta chains were all obtained from the same sample, sequenced in a study of ipilimumab plus nivolumab after autologous stem cell transplantation. The data were produced by immunoSEQ multiplex PCR, yet TCRdb's version contains in-frame clones alone and is incomplete. Seen here are 8,000 to 13,000 clones, less than 80% observed once, and the top ten hold around 8.4%. The material was PBMCs, obtained in a trial of ipilimumab plus nivolumab as post-transplant consolidation. Receptors originate from a male donor with diffuse large B-cell lymphoma.

V is TRBV6-5 and J is TRBJ1-3, with D possibly TRBD1 on 6 matching bases. Germline V gene data show CDR1 as MNHEY and CDR2 as SVGAGI. This CDR3 contains 14 residues. V was cut by 2 bases and J by 4 bases, with 9 bases left in between. CDR3 in amino acids: CASSYTGSGNTIYF. The CDR3 DNA reads TGTGCCAGCAGTTACACAGGGTCGGGAAACACCATATATTTT.

The chain recombines TRBV14 with TRBJ2-7; D possibly matches TRBD1 or TRBD2 (5 bases each). This CDR3 has 14 amino acids. CDR1 is SGHDN and CDR2 is FVKESK in the germline V gene. Between the trimmed V and J ends, which lost 4 bases and 2 bases, there was a span of 12 bases. The CDR3 loop reads CASSPFEGTYEQYF. DNA of the CDR3: TGTGCCAGCAGCCCCTTCGAGGGGACCTACGAGCAGTACTTC. Complete variable domain (other parts from reference TRBV14 and TRBJ2-7): EAGVTQFPSHSVIEKGQTVTLRCDPISGHDNLYWYRRVMGKEIKFLLHFVKESKQDESGMPNNRFLAERTGGTYSTLKVQPAELEDSGVYFCASSPFEGTYEQYFGPGTRLTVT.

The rearrangement uses TRBV19 and TRBJ1-3, with 10 bases matching TRBD1. CDR3 length: 15 amino acids. The V gene's germline CDR1 is LNHDA and CDR2 SQIVND (reference sequence). V lost 6 bases, J lost 2 bases, and 4 bases stayed unmatched. The CDR3 DNA reads as TGTGCCAGTAGCCCCGGGACAGGGGCTGGAAACACCATATATTTT. It translates to CASSPGTGAGNTIYF.

The chain recombines TRBV4-1 with TRBJ2-2, with 8 bases lining up with TRBD2. Germline V CDR1 and CDR2: MGHRA, YSYEKL. The V gene end was trimmed by 0 bases and the J gene end by 4 bases; junction bases not matched to a gene: 16. There are 20 residues in the CDR3. CDR3 region: CASSQERVGGGRFGTGELFF. CDR3 nucleotides: TGCGCCAGCAGCCAAGAGAGGGTCGGGGGGGGCCGGTTTGGCACCGGGGAGCTGTTTTTT.

This clone was recorded once. This chain uses TRBV6-1 with TRBJ2-7; 7 bases are a match to TRBD2. CDR3 size: 13 residues. Germline assignment: CDR1 MNHNS and CDR2 SASEGT. The junction had 4 bases not matched to a gene; V was cut back by 7 bases and J by 1 base. The CDR3 is CASTREGSYEQYF. In DNA, the CDR3 is TGTGCCAGCACCAGGGAGGGGTCCTACGAGCAGTACTTC.

The rearrangement uses TRBV13 and TRBJ2-7, with D possibly TRBD1 on 5 matching bases. Germline CDR1 reads PRHDT; CDR2 reads FYEKMQ (reference sequence). The CDR3 extends over 13 amino acids. Trimming removed 0 bases at V and 3 bases at J, with 6 bases between. The CDR3 sequence is CASSLGDSYEQYF. The CDR3 DNA is TGTGCCAGCAGCTTAGGAGACAGCTACGAGCAGTACTTC.

This chain uses TRBV2 with TRBJ2-7; D unresolved. Trimming removed 6 bases from V and 2 bases from J, with 17 bases in between. In germline, CDR1 is SNHLY, CDR2 FYNNEI. The CDR3 sequence is 15 residues long. CDR3 sequence: CASRNLLGRTYEQYF. DNA for the CDR3: TGTGCCAGCAGGAACCTTTTGGGCAGAACCTACGAGCAGTACTTC.

The chain joins TRBV7-9 to TRBJ1-1, with D possibly TRBD1 on 6 matching bases. CDR1 is SEHNR and CDR2 is FQNEAQ in the germline V gene (reference sequence). V lost 4 bases to trimming and J lost 4 bases, with 16 bases between them. The CDR3 runs to 15 residues. CDR3 in DNA: TGTGCCAGCAGCTACTACAGGGATGGGGGCACTGAAGCTTTCTTT. It is translated as CASSYYRDGGTEAFF.

The rearrangement uses TRBV7-9 and TRBJ1-6, with D unresolved. Looked up from germline, CDR1 is SEHNR and CDR2 is FQNEAQ (reference sequence). The CDR3 runs 12 residues. V was cut by 5 bases and J by 10 bases, with 9 bases left in between. The CDR3: CASSPVRSPLHF. DNA for the CDR3: TGTGCCAGCAGCCCAGTTAGGTCACCCCTCCACTTT.

This clone was counted once. V and J are TRBV6-5 and TRBJ2-5; 8 nucleotides match TRBD2. The J call is in doubt because the DNA end fits TRBJ2-7 better. CDR1 is MNHEY and CDR2 is SVGAGI in the germline V gene. The CDR3 totals 12 residues. DNA of the CDR3: TGTGCCAGCAGCGGGGGGGGTCACGAGCAGTACTTC. Translating it yields CASSGGGHEQYF.

This chain joins TRBV19 and TRBJ1-1; D unresolved. Trimming left V 2 bases short and J 10 bases short, with 17 bases between. The CDR3 loop spans 14 amino acids. CDR1 LNHDA and CDR2 SQIVND come from the germline V gene (reference sequence). CDR3 loop: CASSIIRYRFGAFF. In nucleotides, the CDR3 is TGTGCCAGTAGTATAATCAGATACCGATTTGGAGCTTTCTTT.

This clone was detected only a few times. The gene calls are TRBV2 and TRBJ1-4; possible D gene TRBD1, 5 bases. V lost 2 bases and J lost 2, with 9 bases in between. This CDR3 contains 15 residues. Germline lookup yields CDR1 SNHLY and CDR2 FYNNEI. The CDR3 loop is CASSEIRGTNEKLFF. The CDR3 DNA reads as TGTGCCAGCAGTGAAATCCGGGGGACTAATGAAAAACTGTTTTTT.

The rearrangement joins TRBV19 to TRBJ1-1, with D uncertain. V gave up 2 bases and J gave up 7 bases, with 14 bases separating them. Germline CDR1 and CDR2: LNHDA and SQIVND (reference sequence). The CDR3 loop spans 14 amino acids. CDR3 protein: CASSIIGVHREAFF. The CDR3 nucleotides read TGTGCCAGTAGTATAATAGGAGTGCATCGTGAAGCTTTCTTT.

V and J are TRBV2 and TRBJ2-7; TRBD1 or TRBD2 may be the D gene (6 bases each). Per germline, CDR1 SNHLY and CDR2 FYNNEI. V shed 2 bases and J shed 4 bases, with 12 bases lying between them. CDR3 length: 14 residues. The CDR3 coding sequence is TGTGCCAGCAGTGAATCGGGGGCGGGATACGAGCAGTACTTC. It is translated as CASSESGAGYEQYF.

This clone was seen a handful of times. The gene calls are TRBV27 and TRBJ2-2; 11 positions match TRBD2. Germline lookup yields CDR1 MNHEY and CDR2 SMNVEV (reference sequence). The CDR3 is made up of 19 amino acids. V lost 2 bases to trimming and J lost 0 bases; unmatched junction nucleotides: 8. In nucleotides, the CDR3 is TGTGCCAGCAGTTTACGGGGGACTAGCGGACAAACGAACACCGGGGAGCTGTTTTTT. It yields the protein CASSLRGTSGQTNTGELFF.

The V gene is TRBV11-2, the J gene TRBJ2-5, with D tentatively TRBD1 or TRBD2 (6 bases each). The CDR3 is 15 amino acids. CDR1 SGHAT and CDR2 FQNNGV come from the germline V gene. The germline V and J ends were trimmed by 5 bases and 4 bases, with 17 bases remaining between them. The DNA for the CDR3 is TGTGCCAGCAGCCCCGGTTTTGGGGGGCCAGAGACCCAGTACTTC. Its protein is CASSPGFGGPETQYF. Complete variable domain (other parts from reference TRBV11-2 and TRBJ2-5): EAGVAQSPRYKIIEKRQSVAFWCNPISGHATLYWYQQILGQGPKLLIQFQNNGVVDDSQLPKDRFSAERLKGVDSTLKIQPAKLEDSAVYLCASSPGFGGPETQYFGPGTRLLVL.

This clone was detected only once. The chain links TRBV6-1 to TRBJ2-1, with D unresolved. Germline V gene data show CDR1 as MNHNS and CDR2 as SASEGT. V was clipped by 3 bases and J by 4 bases, with 10 bases between them. The CDR3 runs 14 residues. The chain's CDR3 is CASSDIITYNEQFF. In nucleotides, the CDR3 is TGTGCCAGCAGTGACATTATTACTTACAATGAGCAGTTCTTC.

This clone was seen a handful of times. The chain carries TRBV5-1 and TRBJ1-6; D uncertain. Germline values: CDR1 SGHRS, CDR2 YFSETQ. The CDR3 covers 14 residues. V gave up 1 base and J gave up 7 bases, with 9 bases separating them. The chain's CDR3 is CASSLSRMNSPLHF. The CDR3, as DNA: TGCGCCAGCAGCTTGTCCAGGATGAATTCACCCCTCCACTTT.

This chain connects TRBV28 to TRBJ2-2; no clear D. The CDR3 loop spans 15 amino acids. Trimming pared 5 bases from V and 6 bases from J, leaving 16 bases between. Germline V lookup: CDR1 MDHEN, CDR2 SYDVKM. Written as DNA, the CDR3 is TGTGCCAGCAGTCGAGAGGCCGATTGGGCCGGGGAGCTGTTTTTT. Residues: CASSREADWAGELFF.

The chain combines TRBV2 with TRBJ1-5; perhaps TRBD1 as D (5 bases). Germline CDR1 SNHLY, CDR2 FYNNEI. This CDR3 region has 16 residues. The germline V and J ends were trimmed by 6 bases and 0 bases, with 15 bases remaining between them. CDR3 residues: CASSPGGTYSNQPQHF. CDR3 nucleotide sequence: TGTGCCAGCAGCCCGGGGGGGACGTATAGCAATCAGCCCCAGCATTTT.

This sequence joins TRBV5-1 and TRBJ2-3, with D possibly called TRBD1 or TRBD2 (6 bases each). Between the trimmed V and J ends, which lost 4 bases and 5 bases, there was a span of 20 bases. The CDR3 sequence is 16 residues long. Germline CDR1 SGHRS, CDR2 YFSETQ. DNA for the CDR3: TGCGCCAGCAGCCCCCCTGGAGGGGGGATGGGAGATACGCAGTATTTT. Amino acids: CASSPPGGGMGDTQYF.

This sequence joins TRBV30 and TRBJ1-6; unclear D gene. The CDR3 extends over 12 amino acids. Between the trimmed V and J ends, which lost 8 bases and 9 bases, there was a span of 14 bases. From germline, CDR1 is GTSNPN and CDR2 SVGIG (reference sequence). The CDR3 DNA follows: TGTGCCGGAAAAGTCTGGGTTTCACCCCTCCACTTT. It is translated as CAGKVWVSPLHF.

This clone has just a few counts. The chain couples TRBV4-1 to TRBJ2-2; 8 nucleotides line up with TRBD2. Germline V lookup: CDR1 MGHRA, CDR2 YSYEKL. CDR3 size: 16 residues. The ends lost 6 bases at V and 7 bases at J; junction bases unmatched: 13. CDR3 residues: CASRNLAAGEVGELFF. DNA for the CDR3: TGCGCCAGCAGGAACTTAGCAGCGGGGGAGGTCGGGGAGCTGTTTTTT.

This clone was seen a handful of times. The chain employs TRBV4-1 and TRBJ1-2, with D tentatively TRBD1 (6 bases). V was pared by 0 bases and J by 2 bases, with 13 bases between. CDR1 MGHRA and CDR2 YSYEKL come from the germline V gene. The CDR3 runs 16 residues. The CDR3 reads CASSQEPYRANYGYTF. The CDR3 nucleotides read TGCGCCAGCAGCCAAGAACCCTACAGGGCGAACTATGGCTACACCTTC.

The V and J genes are TRBV9 and TRBJ2-3; 7 bases agree with TRBD2. The V and J ends lost 0 bases and 8 bases, in that order; junction bases with no gene match: 9. In germline, CDR1 is SGDLS, CDR2 YYNGEE. This CDR3 has 15 residues. The DNA for the CDR3 is TGTGCCAGCAGCGTAGCAGCGGGGTTATCGGGTACGCAGTATTTT. Its protein is CASSVAAGLSGTQYF.

The genes are TRBV9 and TRBJ1-3; the match to TRBD1 covers 11 bases. Trimming at V came to 4 bases and at J to 4 bases, leaving 4 bases not matched to a gene. This CDR3 has 15 residues. Germline CDR1 reads SGDLS; CDR2 reads YYNGEE. The CDR3 bases are TGTGCCAGCAGCATCGGGACAGGGGGAGGAAACACCATATATTTT. Protein sequence: CASSIGTGGGNTIYF.

The genes are TRBV5-1 and TRBJ1-6, with 7 bases fitting TRBD1. Germline V gene lookup returns CDR1 SGHRS and CDR2 YFSETQ. Trimming removed 4 bases from V and 3 bases from J; junction bases left unmatched: 19. The CDR3 loop spans 20 amino acids. CDR3 DNA sequence: TGCGCCAGCAGCACCGAGGGGGCACGGGGACCAACCAGCTATAATTCACCCCTCCACTTT. Its translation: CASSTEGARGPTSYNSPLHF. Full variable domain (outside the CDR3, taken from reference TRBV5-1 and TRBJ1-6): KAGVTQTPRYLIKTRGQQVTLSCSPISGHRSVSWYQQTPGQGLQFLFEYFSETQRNKGNFPGRFSGRQFSNSRSEMNVSTLELGDSALYLCASSTEGARGPTSYNSPLHFGNGTRLTVT.

This chain links TRBV5-3 with TRBJ1-4; maybe TRBD1 (5 bases). TRBV5-3 is reported as an ORF; its role is uncertain. V dropped 4 bases and J dropped 10 bases, with 35 bases sitting between them. CDR3 length: 20 residues. The CDR3, as DNA: TGTGCCAGAAGCGACCCCAGGACAAGTAACAGATTAGACAGAGGTGGAAAACTGTTTTTT. It is translated as CARSDPRTSNRLDRGGKLFF.

The rearrangement uses TRBV2 and TRBJ1-1, with 8 bases identical to TRBD1. CDR3 length: 14 residues. V was pared by 6 bases and J by 3 bases, with 6 bases of the junction left unmatched. Germline CDR1 SNHLY, CDR2 FYNNEI. The CDR3 is CASSLQGVHTEAFF. The CDR3 DNA reads TGTGCCAGCAGCCTACAGGGGGTCCACACTGAAGCTTTCTTT.

The chain carries TRBV2 and TRBJ2-3, with D perhaps TRBD1 (5 bases). The CDR3 has 12 residues. Germline V gives CDR1 SNHLY, CDR2 FYNNEI. V lost 6 bases to trimming and J lost 4 bases, with 8 bases between them. CDR3 region: CASRDISDTQYF. CDR3 nucleotide sequence: TGTGCCAGCAGGGACATCTCAGATACGCAGTATTTT.

This sequence joins TRBV28 and TRBJ1-2, with a tentative D call TRBD1 (5 bases). The V gene lost 4 bases and the J gene lost 3 bases, with 15 bases spanning the gap. The CDR3 spans 15 residues. The V gene's germline CDR1 is MDHEN and CDR2 SYDVKM. The CDR3 nucleotides are TGTGCCAGCAGTTCGGGGTGGGGGAAAGACTATGGCTACACCTTC. This translates into CASSSGWGKDYGYTF.